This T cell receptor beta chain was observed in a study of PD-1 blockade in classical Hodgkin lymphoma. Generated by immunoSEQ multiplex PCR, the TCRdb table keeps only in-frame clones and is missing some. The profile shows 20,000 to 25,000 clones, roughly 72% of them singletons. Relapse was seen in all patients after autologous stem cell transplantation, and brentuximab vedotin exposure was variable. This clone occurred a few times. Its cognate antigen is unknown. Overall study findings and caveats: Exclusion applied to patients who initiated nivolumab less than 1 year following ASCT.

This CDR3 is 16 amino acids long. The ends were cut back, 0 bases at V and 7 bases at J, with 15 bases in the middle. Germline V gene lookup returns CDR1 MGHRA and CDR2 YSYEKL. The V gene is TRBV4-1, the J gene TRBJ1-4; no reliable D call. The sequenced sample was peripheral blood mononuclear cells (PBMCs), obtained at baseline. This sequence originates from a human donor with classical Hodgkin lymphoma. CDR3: CASSQEGPGRGEKLFF. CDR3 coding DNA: TGCGCCAGCAGCCAAGAAGGACCCGGCCGGGGTGAAAAACTGTTTTTT.